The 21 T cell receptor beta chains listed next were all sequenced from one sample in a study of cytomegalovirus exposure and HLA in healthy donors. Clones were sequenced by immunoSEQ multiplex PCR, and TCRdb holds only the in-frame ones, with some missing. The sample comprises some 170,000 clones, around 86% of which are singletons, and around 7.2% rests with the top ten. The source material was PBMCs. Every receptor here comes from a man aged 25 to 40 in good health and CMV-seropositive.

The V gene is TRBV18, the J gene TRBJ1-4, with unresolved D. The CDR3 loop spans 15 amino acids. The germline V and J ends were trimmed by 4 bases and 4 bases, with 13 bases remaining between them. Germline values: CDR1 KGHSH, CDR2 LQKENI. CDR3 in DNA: TGTGCCAGCTCACTCCACACGGGAATTAATGAAAAACTGTTTTTT. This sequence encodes CASSLHTGINEKLFF. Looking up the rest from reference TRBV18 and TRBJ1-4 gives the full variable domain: NAGVMQNPRHLVRRRGQEARLRCSPMKGHSHVYWYRQLPEEGLKFMVYLQKENIIDESGMPKERFSAEFPKEGPSILRIQQVVRGDSAAYFCASSLHTGINEKLFFGSGTQLSVL.

The CDR3 coding sequence is TGCAGCGTCCCTAACTGGGACGGGAGGGGGAACAATGAGCAGTTCTTC. Its translation: CSVPNWDGRGNNEQFF. The rearrangement links TRBV29-1 to TRBJ2-1, with TRBD2 matching 8 bases. CDR1 and CDR2 (germline): SQVTM, ANQGSEA. CDR3 length: 16 residues. V shed 6 bases, J shed 5 bases, and the junction held 15 bases outside the gene matches.

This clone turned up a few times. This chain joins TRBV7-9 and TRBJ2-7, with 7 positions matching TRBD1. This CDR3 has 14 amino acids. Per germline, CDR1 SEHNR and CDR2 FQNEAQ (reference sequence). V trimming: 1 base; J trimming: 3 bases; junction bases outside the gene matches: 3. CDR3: CASSLVGTVYEQYF. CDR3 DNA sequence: TGTGCCAGCAGCTTAGTCGGGACAGTCTACGAGCAGTACTTC.

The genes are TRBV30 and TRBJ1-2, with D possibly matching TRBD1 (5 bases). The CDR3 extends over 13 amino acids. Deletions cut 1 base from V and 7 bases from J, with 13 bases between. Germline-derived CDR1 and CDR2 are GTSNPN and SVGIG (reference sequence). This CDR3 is CAWSEVGGSGYTF. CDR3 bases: TGTGCCTGGAGTGAGGTGGGGGGTTCTGGCTACACCTTC. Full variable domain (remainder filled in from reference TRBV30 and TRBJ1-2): SQTIHQWPATLVQPVGSPLSLECTVEGTSNPNLYWYRQAAGRGLQLLFYSVGIGQISSEVPQNLSASRPQDRQFILSSKKLLLSDSGFYLCAWSEVGGSGYTFGSGTRLTVV.

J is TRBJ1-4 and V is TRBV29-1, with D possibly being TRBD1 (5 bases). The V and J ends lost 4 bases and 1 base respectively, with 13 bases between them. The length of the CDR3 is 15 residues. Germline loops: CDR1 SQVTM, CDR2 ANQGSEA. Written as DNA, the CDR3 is TGCAGCGTTGGAGGGGTTGGGGGAACTAATGAAAAACTGTTTTTT. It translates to CSVGGVGGTNEKLFF.

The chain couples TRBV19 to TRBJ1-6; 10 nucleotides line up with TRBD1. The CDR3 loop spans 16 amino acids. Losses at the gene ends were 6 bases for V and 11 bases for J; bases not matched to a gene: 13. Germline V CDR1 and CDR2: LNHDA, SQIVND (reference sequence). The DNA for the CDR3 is TGTGCCAGTAGGAGGCCGGGACAGGGGATCCGGACACCCCTCCACTTT. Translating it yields CASRRPGQGIRTPLHF.

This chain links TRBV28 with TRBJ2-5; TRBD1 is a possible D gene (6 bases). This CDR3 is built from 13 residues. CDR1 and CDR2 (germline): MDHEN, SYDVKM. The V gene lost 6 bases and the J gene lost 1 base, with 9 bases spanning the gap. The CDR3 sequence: CASSNRAQETQYF. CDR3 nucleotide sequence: TGTGCCAGCAGCAACAGGGCCCAAGAGACCCAGTACTTC.

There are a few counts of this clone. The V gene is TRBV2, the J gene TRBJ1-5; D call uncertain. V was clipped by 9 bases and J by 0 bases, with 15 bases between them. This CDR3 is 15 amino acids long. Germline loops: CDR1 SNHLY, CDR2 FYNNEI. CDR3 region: CASTRSRHSNQPQHF. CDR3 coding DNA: TGTGCCAGTACTAGATCGAGGCATAGCAATCAGCCCCAGCATTTT. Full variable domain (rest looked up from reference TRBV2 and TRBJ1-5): EPEVTQTPSHQVTQMGQEVILRCVPISNHLYFYWYRQILGQKVEFLVSFYNNEISEKSEIFDDQFSVERPDGSNFTLKIRSTKLEDSAMYFCASTRSRHSNQPQHFGDGTRLSIL.

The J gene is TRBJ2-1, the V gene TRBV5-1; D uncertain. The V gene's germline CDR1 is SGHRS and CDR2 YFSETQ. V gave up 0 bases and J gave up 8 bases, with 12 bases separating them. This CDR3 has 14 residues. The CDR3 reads CASSLVLSSDEQFF. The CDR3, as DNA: TGCGCCAGCAGCTTGGTTCTCTCCTCGGATGAGCAGTTCTTC.

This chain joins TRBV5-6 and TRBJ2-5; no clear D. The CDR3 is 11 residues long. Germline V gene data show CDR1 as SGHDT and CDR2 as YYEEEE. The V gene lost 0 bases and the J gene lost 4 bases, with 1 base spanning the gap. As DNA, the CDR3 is TGTGCCAGCAGCTTGGCAGAGACCCAGTACTTC. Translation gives CASSLAETQYF.

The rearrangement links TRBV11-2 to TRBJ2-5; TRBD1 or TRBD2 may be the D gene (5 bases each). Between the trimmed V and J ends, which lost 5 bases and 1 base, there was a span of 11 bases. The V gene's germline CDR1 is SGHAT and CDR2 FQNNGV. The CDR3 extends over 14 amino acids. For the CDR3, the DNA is TGTGCCAGCAGCCCCCGGGGCAGCCAAGAGACCCAGTACTTC. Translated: CASSPRGSQETQYF.

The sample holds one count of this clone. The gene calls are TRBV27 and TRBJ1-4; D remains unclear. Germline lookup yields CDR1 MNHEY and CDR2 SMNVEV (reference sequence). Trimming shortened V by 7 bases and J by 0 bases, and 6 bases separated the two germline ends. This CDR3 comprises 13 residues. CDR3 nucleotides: TGTGCCAGCACCGGGACAACTAATGAAAAACTGTTTTTT. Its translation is CASTGTTNEKLFF.

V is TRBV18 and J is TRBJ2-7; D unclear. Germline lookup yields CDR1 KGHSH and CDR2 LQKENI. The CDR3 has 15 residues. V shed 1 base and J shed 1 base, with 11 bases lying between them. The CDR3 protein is CASSPLRLESYEQYF. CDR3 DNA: TGTGCCAGCTCACCACTGAGGCTCGAATCCTACGAGCAGTACTTC.

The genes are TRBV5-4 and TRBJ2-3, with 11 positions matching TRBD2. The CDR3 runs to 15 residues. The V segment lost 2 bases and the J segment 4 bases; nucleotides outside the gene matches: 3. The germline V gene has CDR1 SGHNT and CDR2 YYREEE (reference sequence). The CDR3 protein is CASSFSGGAADTQYF. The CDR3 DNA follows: TGTGCCAGCAGCTTTAGCGGGGGGGCTGCAGATACGCAGTATTTT.

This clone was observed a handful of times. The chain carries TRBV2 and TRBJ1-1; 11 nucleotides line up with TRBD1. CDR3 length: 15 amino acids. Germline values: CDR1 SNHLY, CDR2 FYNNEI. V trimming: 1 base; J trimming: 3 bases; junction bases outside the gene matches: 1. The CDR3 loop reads CASSEGTGGYTEAFF. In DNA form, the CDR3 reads TGTGCCAGCAGTGAAGGGACAGGGGGCTACACTGAAGCTTTCTTT.

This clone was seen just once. CDR3: CASSQARLDTGELFF. The CDR3 DNA reads as TGCGCCAGCAGCCAAGCGCGTCTAGACACCGGGGAGCTGTTTTTT. The chain is built from TRBV4-1 and TRBJ2-2; no clear D gene. The germline CDR1 and CDR2 sequences are MGHRA and YSYEKL. This CDR3 contains 15 residues. Between the trimmed V and J ends, which lost 1 base and 3 bases, there was a span of 9 bases.

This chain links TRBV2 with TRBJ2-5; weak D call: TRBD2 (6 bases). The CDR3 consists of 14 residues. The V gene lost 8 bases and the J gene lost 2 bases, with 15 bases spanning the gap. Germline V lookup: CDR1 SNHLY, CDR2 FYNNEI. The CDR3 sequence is CASDRRLVQETQYF. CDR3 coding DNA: TGTGCCAGCGACCGACGACTAGTTCAAGAGACCCAGTACTTC. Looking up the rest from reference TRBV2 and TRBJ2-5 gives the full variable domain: EPEVTQTPSHQVTQMGQEVILRCVPISNHLYFYWYRQILGQKVEFLVSFYNNEISEKSEIFDDQFSVERPDGSNFTLKIRSTKLEDSAMYFCASDRRLVQETQYFGPGTRLLVL.

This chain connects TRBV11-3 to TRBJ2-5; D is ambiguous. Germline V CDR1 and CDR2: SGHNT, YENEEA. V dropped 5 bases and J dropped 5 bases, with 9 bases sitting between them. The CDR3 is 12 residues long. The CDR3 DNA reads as TGTGCCAGCAGCCCCAAACGGGAGACCCAGTACTTC. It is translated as CASSPKRETQYF.

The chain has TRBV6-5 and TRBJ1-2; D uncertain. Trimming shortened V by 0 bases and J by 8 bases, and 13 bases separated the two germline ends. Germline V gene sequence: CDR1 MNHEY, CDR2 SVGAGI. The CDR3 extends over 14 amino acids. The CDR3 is CASSYSTPARGYTF. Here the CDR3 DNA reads TGTGCCAGCAGTTACTCAACTCCGGCCAGGGGCTACACCTTC.

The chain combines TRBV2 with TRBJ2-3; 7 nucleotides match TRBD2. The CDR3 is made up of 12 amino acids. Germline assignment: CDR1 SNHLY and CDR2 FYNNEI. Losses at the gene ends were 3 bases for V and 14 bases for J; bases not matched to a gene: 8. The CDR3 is CASSDPQRGRYF. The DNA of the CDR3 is TGTGCCAGCAGTGATCCCCAGCGGGGAAGGTATTTT.

In DNA, the CDR3 is TGTGCCAGCAGCTTAAAAAGGGAGAACACTGAAGCTTTCTTT. This gives the protein CASSLKRENTEAFF. The genes are TRBV7-3 and TRBJ1-1; no firm D call. V gave up 1 base and J gave up 1 base, with 7 bases separating them. This CDR3 contains 14 residues. In germline, CDR1 is SGHTA, CDR2 FQGTGA.